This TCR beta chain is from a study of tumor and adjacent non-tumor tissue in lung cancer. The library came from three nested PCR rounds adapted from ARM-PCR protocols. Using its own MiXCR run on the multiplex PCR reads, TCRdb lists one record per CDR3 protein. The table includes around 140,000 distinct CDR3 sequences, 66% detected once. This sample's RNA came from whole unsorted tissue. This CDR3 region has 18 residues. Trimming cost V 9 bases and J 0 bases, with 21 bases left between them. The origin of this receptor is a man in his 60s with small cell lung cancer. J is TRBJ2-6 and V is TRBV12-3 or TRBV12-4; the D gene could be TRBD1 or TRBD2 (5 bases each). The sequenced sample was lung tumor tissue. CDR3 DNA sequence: TGTGCCAGTACAGACAAGGGGAGTTTGAGCTCTGGGGCCAACGTCCTGACTTTC. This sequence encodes CASTDKGSLSSGANVLTF.